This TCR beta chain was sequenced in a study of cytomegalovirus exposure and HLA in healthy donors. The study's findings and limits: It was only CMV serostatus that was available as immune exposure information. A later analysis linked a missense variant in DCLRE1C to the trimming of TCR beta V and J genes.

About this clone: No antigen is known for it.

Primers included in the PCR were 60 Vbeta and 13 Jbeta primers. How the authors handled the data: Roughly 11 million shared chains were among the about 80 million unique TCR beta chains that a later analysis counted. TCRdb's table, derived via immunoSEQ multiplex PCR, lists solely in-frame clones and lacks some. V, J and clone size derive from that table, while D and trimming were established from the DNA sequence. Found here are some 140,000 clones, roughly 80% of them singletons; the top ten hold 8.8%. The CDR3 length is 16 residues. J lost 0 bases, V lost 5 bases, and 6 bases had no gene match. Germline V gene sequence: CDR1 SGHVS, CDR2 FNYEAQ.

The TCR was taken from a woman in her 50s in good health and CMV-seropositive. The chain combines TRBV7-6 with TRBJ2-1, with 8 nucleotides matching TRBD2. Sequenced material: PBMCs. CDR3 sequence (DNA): TGTGCCAGCAGCCCCCGGGGGGGGACCTCCTACAATGAGCAGTTCTTC. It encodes CASSPRGGTSYNEQFF.